One and the same sample provided the 17 T cell receptor beta chains below, sequenced in a study of shared clonotypes between healthy human individuals. TCRdb keeps only in-frame clones here, not all; method: immunoSEQ multiplex PCR. The sample has roughly 1,000,000 clones; roughly 74% are singletons. The sample comprised memory CD4+ T cells from PBMCs. As for subset: CD45RA-negative fraction. Source of these receptors: a man aged 18 to 29 in good health. Some clones in this sample may be carry-over from other donors' samples.

Points on this clone: This likely reflects a read error, since a far larger clone is one base away. This chain uses TRBV27 with TRBJ2-5; unclear D gene. V was pared by 5 bases and J by 1 base, with 2 bases between. Germline CDR1 MNHEY, CDR2 SMNVEV (reference sequence). The CDR3 runs to 11 residues. As DNA, the CDR3 is TGTGCCAGCAGTCCCCAAGAGACCCAGTACTTC. It encodes CASSPQETQYF.

The rearrangement uses TRBV6-1 and TRBJ1-2; 9 bases match TRBD1. The V gene end was trimmed by 4 bases and the J gene end by 4 bases; junction bases not matched to a gene: 4. Germline V lookup: CDR1 MNHNS, CDR2 SASEGT. The CDR3 loop spans 14 amino acids. The CDR3 region is CASSVTGGVYGYTF. The CDR3 nucleotides are TGTGCCAGCAGTGTGACAGGGGGGGTCTATGGCTACACCTTC.

The rearrangement uses TRBV25-1 and TRBJ2-1, with a weak D call TRBD2 (6 bases). Germline lookup yields CDR1 MGHDK and CDR2 SYGVNS. This CDR3 region has 14 residues. The germline V and J ends were trimmed by 3 bases and 7 bases, with 13 bases remaining between them. The CDR3 is CASSEAGTNNEQFF. In DNA, the CDR3 is TGTGCCAGCAGTGAGGCGGGGACCAATAATGAGCAGTTCTTC.

The rearrangement joins TRBV10-2 to TRBJ1-4; 9 bases map to TRBD1. The length of the CDR3 is 13 residues. Germline CDR1 reads WSHSY; CDR2 reads SAAADI. J was trimmed by 8 bases and V by 3 bases; bases with no gene match: 1. The CDR3 loop reads CASSEQGAEKLFF. CDR3 DNA sequence: TGCGCCAGCAGTGAACAGGGGGCGGAAAAACTGTTTTTT.

This sequence joins TRBV7-3 and TRBJ2-3; D perhaps matches TRBD1 (6 bases). The CDR3 runs to 14 residues. Germline V gene lookup returns CDR1 SGHTA and CDR2 FQGTGA. Trimming removed 4 bases at V and 2 bases at J, with 10 bases between. CDR3 residues: CASSSDRYTDTQYF. The CDR3 nucleotides read TGTGCCAGCAGCTCCGACAGGTACACAGATACGCAGTATTTT.

About this clone itself: In the same sample, other DNA sequences code for this CDR3. The chain combines TRBV7-2 with TRBJ1-2, with 8 bases lining up with TRBD1. J lost 8 bases, V lost 5 bases, and 7 bases had no gene match. The CDR3 has 13 amino acids. In germline, CDR1 is SGHTA, CDR2 FQGNSA. The CDR3 sequence is CASSTRQGSGYTF. The CDR3 DNA follows: TGTGCCAGCAGCACCAGACAGGGGAGCGGCTACACCTTC.

Only a few counts were recorded for this clone. The gene calls are TRBV10-3 and TRBJ1-1, with 9 bases that match TRBD1. The CDR3 totals 14 residues. V was pared by 6 bases and J by 1 base, with 3 bases of the junction left unmatched. In germline, CDR1 is ENHRY, CDR2 SYGVKD. In DNA, the CDR3 is TGTGCCATCAGGGGGACAGGGAGGAACACTGAAGCTTTCTTT. Translating it yields CAIRGTGRNTEAFF.

In the case of this clone: Being one base from a much bigger clone, this may be a read error. The CDR3 carries no conserved terminal phenylalanine or tryptophan, so it likely arises from a read error. This rearrangement joins TRBV15 to TRBJ1-2; D gene uncertain. CDR1 LNHNV and CDR2 YYDKDF come from the germline V gene (reference sequence). The ends were cut back, 0 bases at V and 6 bases at J, with 5 bases in the middle. The CDR3 is 12 residues long. DNA for the CDR3: TGTGCCACCAGCAGAGATGCGCATGGCTACACCCTC. Encoded protein: CATSRDAHGYTL.

This sequence joins TRBV4-2 and TRBJ1-4; D not resolved. The CDR3 is 15 amino acids. The germline V gene encodes CDR1 LGHNA and CDR2 YNFKEQ. Trimming took 3 bases from V and 7 from J, leaving 15 bases between them. The DNA for the CDR3 is TGTGCCAGCAGCCACCTAGAGGGTTTGGTTGAAAAACTGTTTTTT. Protein: CASSHLEGLVEKLFF.

The J gene is TRBJ2-7, the V gene TRBV14; 10 positions match TRBD2. The CDR3 runs 15 residues. Germline V gene lookup returns CDR1 SGHDN and CDR2 FVKESK. V shed 1 base, J shed 5 bases, and the junction held 5 bases outside the gene matches. The CDR3: CASSQALAGRNEQYF. The CDR3, as DNA: TGTGCCAGCAGCCAAGCACTAGCGGGAAGGAACGAGCAGTACTTC.

The genes are TRBV5-1 and TRBJ2-3; 15 nucleotides line up with TRBD2. V trimming: 4 bases; J trimming: 5 bases; junction bases outside the gene matches: 5. The CDR3 sequence is 16 residues long. Per the germline V gene, CDR1 is SGHRS and CDR2 is YFSETQ. The CDR3 is CASSGGLAGGGDTQYF. For the CDR3, the DNA is TGCGCCAGCAGCGGGGGACTAGCGGGAGGAGGAGATACGCAGTATTTT.

The J gene is TRBJ2-1, the V gene TRBV7-9; 13 bases agree with TRBD2. The V and J ends lost 6 bases and 7 bases, in that order; junction bases with no gene match: 12. Germline assignment: CDR1 SEHNR and CDR2 FQNEAQ (reference sequence). The CDR3 is 17 amino acids. CDR3 residues: CASSPGTSGTRRNEQFF. CDR3 nucleotides: TGTGCCAGCAGTCCCGGGACTAGCGGGACGAGGAGGAATGAGCAGTTCTTC.

This clone was observed a few times. This rearrangement joins TRBV11-2 to TRBJ1-1; no clear D. The V gene lost 7 bases and the J gene lost 1 base, with 16 bases spanning the gap. The CDR3 loop spans 15 amino acids. The germline gives CDR1 SGHAT, CDR2 FQNNGV. The CDR3 DNA reads as TGTGCCAGCACCAAAGAGGGCGTACAGAACACTGAAGCTTTCTTT. This codes for CASTKEGVQNTEAFF.

The sample holds one count of this clone. V and J are TRBV4-2 and TRBJ1-2, with D possibly being TRBD1 (5 bases). The CDR3 runs 15 residues. Trimming removed 2 bases at V and 5 bases at J, with 15 bases between. CDR1 is LGHNA and CDR2 is YNFKEQ in the germline V gene. Here the CDR3 reads CASSQPLGGGYGYTF. The CDR3 nucleotides read TGTGCCAGCAGCCAACCCTTGGGGGGAGGTTATGGCTACACCTTC.

The CDR3 nucleotides read TGTGCCAGTAGTAAACAGGGAAACACCGGGGAGCTGTTTTTT. Its translation: CASSKQGNTGELFF. The chain combines TRBV19 with TRBJ2-2, with D possibly matching TRBD1 (6 bases). CDR3 length: 14 residues. Trimming removed 4 bases at V and 2 bases at J, with 8 bases between. Germline lookup yields CDR1 LNHDA and CDR2 SQIVND (reference sequence).

The rearrangement uses TRBV5-8 and TRBJ1-2; a possible D gene is TRBD1 (6 bases). This CDR3 is built from 15 residues. CDR1 SGHTS and CDR2 YDEGEE come from the germline V gene. Trimming took 10 bases from V and 1 from J, leaving 20 bases between them. The CDR3 loop is CAAPRRGARNYGYTF. CDR3 bases: TGTGCCGCTCCTCGGCGGGGGGCGCGTAACTATGGCTACACCTTC.

This chain connects TRBV7-9 to TRBJ2-7, with TRBD1 matching over 7 bases. This CDR3 is built from 13 residues. The V and J ends lost 7 bases and 1 base, in that order; junction bases with no gene match: 4. CDR1 is SEHNR and CDR2 is FQNEAQ in the germline V gene (reference sequence). CDR3 nucleotide sequence: TGTGCCAGCAAAAGACAGGGTTCCTACGAGCAGTACTTC. Translated, it gives CASKRQGSYEQYF.